These T cell receptor beta chains were read from a single sample in a study of T cell repertoires in cytomegalovirus infection. MiXCR, applied by TCRdb to the reads, yields one record per CDR3 protein. The sample records 85,000 to 120,000 distinct CDR3 sequences, approximately 16% being singletons. Sequencing used PBMCs. The receptors were sampled from a human donor in good health (CMV status not recorded). Some clones in this sample may be carry-over from other donors' samples. The CDR3 runs from the conserved cysteine through the conserved F or W. A D gene is named only where the DNA matches it firmly. Size is stated for part of the rows, as once, few or many counts, or as a class when the clone is expanded.

J gene: TRBJ2-2
clone size: NA
D gene: TRBD2
V gene: TRBV2
CDR3 protein: CASRSRTSGGSNTGELFF
CDR3 DNA: TGTGCCAGCAGATCCAGGACTAGCGGGGGTTCGAACACCGGGGAGCTGTTTTTT

J gene: TRBJ2-1
clone size: many
D gene: NA
V gene: TRBV12-3/TRBV12-4
CDR3 protein: CASSFGGESNEQFF
CDR3 DNA: TGTGCCAGCAGTTTCGGGGGAGAATCAAATGAGCAGTTCTTC

J gene: TRBJ1-3
clone size: many
D gene: NA
V gene: TRBV20-1
CDR3 protein: CSASTYSGNTIYF
CDR3 DNA: TGCAGTGCTAGTACATACTCTGGAAACACCATATATTTT

J gene: TRBJ1-1
clone size: many
D gene: NA
V gene: TRBV15
CDR3 protein: CATSREGSQWAFF
CDR3 DNA: TGTGCCACCAGCAGAGAAGGTTCCCAATGGGCTTTCTTT

J gene: TRBJ1-2
clone size: once
D gene: NA
V gene: TRBV28
CDR3 protein: CASSQPGIPYTF
CDR3 DNA: TGTGCCAGCAGCCAACCAGGGATTCCCTACACCTTC

J gene: TRBJ2-7
clone size: many
D gene: TRBD2
V gene: TRBV7-2
CDR3 protein: CASSFNGGKDEQYF
CDR3 DNA: TGTGCCAGCAGCTTTAACGGGGGGAAAGACGAGCAGTACTTC

J gene: TRBJ2-2
clone size: many
D gene: TRBD1
V gene: TRBV7-2
CDR3 protein: CASSLSGTVNTGELFF
CDR3 DNA: TGTGCCAGCAGCTTATCCGGGACAGTGAACACCGGGGAGCTGTTTTTT

J gene: TRBJ2-5
clone size: NA
D gene: TRBD1
V gene: TRBV27
CDR3 protein: CASSSPGQGAYETQYF
CDR3 DNA: TGTGCCAGCAGCTCCCCGGGACAGGGGGCTTACGAGACCCAGTACTTC

J gene: TRBJ1-5
clone size: many
D gene: TRBD1
V gene: TRBV7-2
CDR3 protein: CASSPRTGTNQPQHF
CDR3 DNA: TGTGCCAGCAGCCCCCGGACAGGGACAAATCAGCCCCAGCATTTT

J gene: TRBJ2-5
clone size: many
D gene: NA
V gene: TRBV7-2
CDR3 protein: CASSLAGGQAGTQYF
CDR3 DNA: TGTGCCAGCAGCTTAGCGGGAGGACAGGCAGGGACCCAGTACTTC

J gene: TRBJ1-5
clone size: NA
D gene: NA
V gene: TRBV6-2/TRBV6-3
CDR3 protein: CASSPPLEAPQPQHF
CDR3 DNA: TGTGCCAGCAGTCCCCCCTTGGAGGCTCCTCAGCCCCAGCATTTT

J gene: TRBJ2-5
clone size: NA
D gene: NA
V gene: TRBV6-2/TRBV6-3
CDR3 protein: CASRPNHLETQYF
CDR3 DNA: TGTGCCAGCAGACCCAATCATTTAGAGACCCAGTACTTC

J gene: TRBJ1-6
clone size: NA
D gene: NA
V gene: TRBV9
CDR3 protein: CASSASTYNSPLHF
CDR3 DNA: TGTGCCAGCAGCGCAAGCACCTATAATTCACCCCTCCACTTT

J gene: TRBJ2-3
clone size: NA
D gene: NA
V gene: TRBV7-2
CDR3 protein: CASSLEGDTQYF
CDR3 DNA: TGTGCCAGCAGCTTAGAAGGAGATACGCAGTATTTT

J gene: TRBJ1-6
clone size: many
D gene: NA
V gene: TRBV7-8
CDR3 protein: CASSLARAVESSPLHF
CDR3 DNA: TGTGCCAGCAGCTTAGCGCGGGCCGTAGAGAGTTCACCCCTCCACTTT

J gene: TRBJ2-7
clone size: NA
D gene: TRBD1
V gene: TRBV27
CDR3 protein: CASSSYGQGEYEQYF
CDR3 DNA: TGTGCCAGCAGTTCCTATGGACAGGGGGAATACGAGCAGTACTTC

J gene: TRBJ1-5
clone size: few
D gene: NA
V gene: TRBV28
CDR3 protein: CASSPTGGDQPQHF
CDR3 DNA: TGTGCCAGCAGTCCGACAGGCGGCGATCAGCCCCAGCATTTT

J gene: TRBJ2-1
clone size: NA
D gene: TRBD2
V gene: TRBV7-9
CDR3 protein: CASSLVIGGGTLVEQFF
CDR3 DNA: TGTGCCAGCAGCTTAGTTATCGGCGGGGGGACCTTGGTCGAGCAGTTCTTC

J gene: TRBJ1-1
clone size: NA
D gene: TRBD1
V gene: TRBV5-1
CDR3 protein: CASSPRADRGTEAFF
CDR3 DNA: TGCGCCAGCAGCCCTCGAGCGGACAGGGGGACTGAAGCTTTCTTT

J gene: TRBJ2-2
clone size: many
D gene: NA
V gene: TRBV7-6
CDR3 protein: CASSLEDTGELFF
CDR3 DNA: TGTGCCAGCAGCTTAGAGGACACCGGGGAGCTGTTTTTT

J gene: TRBJ1-5
clone size: many
D gene: TRBD1
V gene: TRBV28
CDR3 protein: CASSLLGPGQGVSWTNQPQHF
CDR3 DNA: TGTGCCAGCAGTTTATTAGGTCCGGGACAGGGGGTTTCTTGGACCAATCAGCCCCAGCATTTT

J gene: TRBJ2-1
clone size: few
D gene: TRBD2
V gene: TRBV3-1
CDR3 protein: CASSQDGGAYNEQFF
CDR3 DNA: TGTGCCAGCAGCCAAGACGGGGGGGCCTACAATGAGCAGTTCTTC

J gene: TRBJ2-5
clone size: many
D gene: NA
V gene: TRBV5-6
CDR3 protein: CASSLGTPYQETQYF
CDR3 DNA: TGTGCCAGCAGCTTGGGAACGCCGTACCAAGAGACCCAGTACTTC

J gene: TRBJ1-1
clone size: few
D gene: TRBD1
V gene: TRBV7-2
CDR3 protein: CASSFGQGLNTEAFF
CDR3 DNA: TGTGCCAGCAGCTTTGGACAGGGCCTGAACACTGAAGCTTTCTTT

J gene: TRBJ1-4
clone size: NA
D gene: NA
V gene: TRBV5-1
CDR3 protein: CASSSSGLRGEKLFF
CDR3 DNA: TGCGCCAGCAGCTCCTCAGGGCTCAGGGGTGAAAAACTGTTTTTT

J gene: TRBJ2-3
clone size: few
D gene: TRBD2
V gene: TRBV19
CDR3 protein: CASTSGEPLDTQYF
CDR3 DNA: TGTGCCAGTACTAGCGGGGAACCGTTAGATACGCAGTATTTT

J gene: TRBJ2-7
clone size: few
D gene: NA
V gene: TRBV7-9
CDR3 protein: CASSLAGGGTYEQYF
CDR3 DNA: TGTGCCAGCAGCTTAGCAGGAGGCGGCACCTACGAGCAGTACTTC

J gene: TRBJ2-2
clone size: many
D gene: NA
V gene: TRBV7-2
CDR3 protein: CASSFRHNTGELFF
CDR3 DNA: TGTGCCAGCAGCTTCCGACATAACACCGGGGAGCTGTTTTTT

J gene: TRBJ2-3
clone size: few
D gene: TRBD2
V gene: TRBV29-1
CDR3 protein: CSVLLAGGPDTQYF
CDR3 DNA: TGCAGCGTCCTTCTAGCGGGGGGACCAGATACGCAGTATTTT

J gene: TRBJ1-1
clone size: NA
D gene: NA
V gene: TRBV10-3
CDR3 protein: CATNPEENTEAFF
CDR3 DNA: TGTGCCACCAACCCGGAAGAGAACACTGAAGCTTTCTTT

J gene: TRBJ1-6
clone size: many
D gene: NA
V gene: TRBV7-8
CDR3 protein: CASSSSGDSPLHF
CDR3 DNA: TGTGCCAGCAGCTCTTCGGGGGATTCACCCCTCCACTTT

J gene: TRBJ1-6
clone size: few
D gene: NA
V gene: TRBV6-2/TRBV6-3
CDR3 protein: CASSHLTGTLYNSPLHF
CDR3 DNA: TGTGCCAGCAGTCACCTGACCGGGACGCTGTATAATTCACCCCTCCACTTT